This T cell receptor (beta chain) was identified in a study of blood T cell repertoires in COVID-19. Study information: From the United States, Italy and Spain came samples of acute and convalescent COVID-19. The cDNA or gDNA used as material had been derived from T cells, B-cell-depleted T cells, or PBMCs.

Trimming cost V 9 bases and J 7 bases, with 18 bases left between them. Germline CDR1 reads LNHDA; CDR2 reads SQIVND (reference sequence). The CDR3 spans 13 residues. In the original workflow: Reference gene primer amplification gave estimated nucleated cell counts. Assay: immunoSEQ multiplex PCR; the TCRdb copy retains only in-frame clones and omits some. V and J calls and clone size come straight from that table; D and trimming were deduced from the DNA. The sample includes about 50,000 clones, more than 65% of them seen just once. The chain couples TRBV19 to TRBJ1-2, with a tentative D call TRBD1 (5 bases). Sequencing input: peripheral blood. The TCR comes from a human donor in a cohort sampled during active COVID-19. The CDR3 loop reads CASLGTPVGGYTF. In DNA, the CDR3 is TGTGCCAGCTTGGGGACTCCTGTGGGTGGCTACACCTTC.